This TCR beta chain was captured by sequencing in a study of CD8 T cells in Susac syndrome. The CDR3 extends over 13 amino acids. The germline CDR1 and CDR2 sequences are SGHDT and YYEEEE. The V and J ends lost 3 bases and 1 base respectively, with 7 bases between them. Random hexamers primed reverse transcription of roughly 0.5 to 1 ug RNA. The immunoSEQ assay covered 54 Vbeta and 13 Jbeta segments for CDR3. TCRdb independently ran MiXCR on the immunoSEQ multiplex PCR reads; one entry per CDR3 protein. The data contain about 140,000 distinct CDR3 sequences, 95% of them singletons. TCR beta sequences were obtained from blood CD8+ and CD4+ T cells.

Input material: CD4+ T cells from PBMCs. This clonotype originated in a human donor with Susac syndrome. This sequence joins TRBV5-6 and TRBJ1-1; tentatively, D is TRBD1 (5 bases). Here the CDR3 DNA reads TGTGCCAGCAGCTCGGGGACGAACACTGAAGCTTTCTTT. It is translated as CASSSGTNTEAFF.